The clone carrying this T cell receptor beta chain was counted ten times or more. Under the authors' procedure: Using reference gene primer amplification, nucleated cell counts were estimated. Some clones are missing from TCRdb's copy, which holds only in-frame ones; the method was immunoSEQ multiplex PCR. D and trimming come from the DNA, and the V and J calls and clone size come from that table. The sample holds about 240,000 clones, roughly 86% seen once. The sample originates from a study of blood T cell repertoires in COVID-19. Study-level information: Specimens from acute and convalescent COVID-19 originated in the United States, Italy and Spain.

The CDR3 extends over 13 amino acids. Germline CDR1 is WSHSY and CDR2 is SAAADI. V lost 2 bases and J lost 5, with 9 bases in between. The gene calls are TRBV10-2 and TRBJ1-2, with D unclear. The source material was peripheral blood. This TCR derives from an elderly man with acute or convalescent COVID-19. The CDR3 bases are TGCGCCAGCAGTGAGGGCAGTATATATGGCTACACCTTC. Amino acid sequence: CASSEGSIYGYTF.